This record covers a single T cell receptor (beta chain). This sample includes further DNA sequences coding for the same CDR3. Clones were sequenced by immunoSEQ multiplex PCR, and TCRdb holds only the in-frame ones, with some missing. The repertoire holds about 480,000 clones, with roughly 90% as singletons. These data belong to a study of blood T cell repertoires in COVID-19. For the study at large: The United States, Italy and Spain provided the acute and convalescent COVID-19 samples. T cells, B-cell-depleted T cells, or PBMCs provided the cDNA or gDNA that served as material.

Participant age was roughly 18 to 89 years, and participants resided in roughly 24 US areas. Clinical history reported by participants formed the basis on which cohorts were assigned. Per the germline V gene, CDR1 is SGHRS and CDR2 is YFSETQ. With V trimmed by 4 bases and J by 2 bases, 5 bases remained unmatched. The CDR3 sequence is 15 residues long. The V call is TRBV5-1, the J call TRBJ1-3; 8 positions match TRBD1. This TCR derives from a woman in her 40s who had recovered from COVID-19. Material for sequencing was PBMCs or T cells enriched from blood (not recorded which). The CDR3 protein is CASSRDRGTGNTIYF. CDR3 in DNA: TGCGCCAGCAGCCGTGACAGGGGCACTGGAAACACCATATATTTT.